One and the same sample provided the 10 T cell receptor beta chains below, sequenced in a study of cytomegalovirus exposure and HLA in healthy donors. The assay was immunoSEQ multiplex PCR, and TCRdb's table has in-frame clones only and misses some. Counted here are about 240,000 clones, about 90% occurring once; the ten biggest clones make up about 1.2%. The source material was PBMCs. Every receptor here comes from a woman aged 25 to 45 in good health and CMV-seropositive.

This sequence joins TRBV25-1 and TRBJ1-2; 7 bases align to TRBD1. The V gene's germline CDR1 is MGHDK and CDR2 SYGVNS. The V segment lost 3 bases and the J segment 4 bases; nucleotides outside the gene matches: 5. The CDR3 runs to 14 residues. CDR3 residues: CASSDPTGPYGYTF. The CDR3 bases are TGTGCCAGCAGTGACCCGACAGGGCCCTATGGCTACACCTTC.

The chain's CDR3 is CASSQDFSSGRPYEQYF. The DNA of the CDR3 is TGCGCCAGCAGCCAAGATTTTTCCAGCGGGAGACCCTACGAGCAGTACTTC. V gene TRBV4-1 combines with J gene TRBJ2-7, with 8 bases fitting TRBD2. V gave up 0 bases and J gave up 2 bases; unmatched junction bases: 9. The CDR3 runs to 17 residues. In germline, CDR1 is MGHRA, CDR2 YSYEKL.

CDR3 amino acids: CASSVAGASAGGPAGELFF. The DNA for the CDR3 is TGTGCCAGCAGCGTAGCCGGGGCCTCGGCGGGAGGGCCTGCCGGGGAGCTGTTTTTT. This chain uses TRBV9 with TRBJ2-2; TRBD2 aligns across 9 bases. Germline trimming cut 0 bases from V and 6 bases from J; bases unmatched to any gene: 15. The CDR3 extends over 19 amino acids. CDR1 and CDR2 (germline): SGDLS, YYNGEE.

The chain uses TRBV27 and TRBJ2-1; TRBD2 matches at 13 bases. CDR3 length: 15 residues. Germline trimming cut 3 bases from V and 10 bases from J; bases unmatched to any gene: 6. Germline V CDR1 and CDR2: MNHEY, SMNVEV (reference sequence). The CDR3 spells CASSFGLAGEVEQFF. The CDR3 coding sequence is TGTGCCAGCAGTTTTGGACTAGCGGGAGAGGTAGAGCAGTTCTTC.

The genes are TRBV6-1 and TRBJ2-2, with a possible D match to TRBD2 (6 bases). CDR3 length: 14 amino acids. Germline-derived CDR1 and CDR2 are MNHNS and SASEGT. V lost 5 bases to trimming and J lost 6 bases, with 13 bases between them. The CDR3 protein is CASSIGLAPGELFF. CDR3 DNA: TGTGCCAGCAGTATAGGTCTAGCGCCCGGGGAGCTGTTTTTT.

V and J are TRBV28 and TRBJ2-7; D is possibly TRBD1 (6 bases). The CDR3 is 14 residues long. The germline V gene has CDR1 MDHEN and CDR2 SYDVKM. The V end lost 2 bases, the J end lost 5 bases, and 13 bases lay between the germline ends. Written as DNA, the CDR3 is TGTGCCAGCAGTTTACCCCAGGGGAACCACGAGCAGTACTTC. It translates to CASSLPQGNHEQYF.

The chain uses TRBV10-3 and TRBJ1-1; 9 bases line up with TRBD1. Germline V lookup: CDR1 ENHRY, CDR2 SYGVKD. The length of the CDR3 is 14 residues. The junction had 5 bases not matched to a gene; V was cut back by 6 bases and J by 3 bases. CDR3 protein: CAIRMRQGDTEAFF. Here the CDR3 DNA reads TGTGCCATCAGGATGAGACAGGGGGACACTGAAGCTTTCTTT.

V usage is TRBV28 and J usage is TRBJ1-3; unclear D gene. Trimming took off 6 bases at V and 0 bases at J, with 12 bases between the two ends. This CDR3 is 15 amino acids long. Germline CDR1 is MDHEN and CDR2 is SYDVKM. This CDR3 reads CASSTWAGSGNTIYF. CDR3 nucleotide sequence: TGTGCCAGCAGCACCTGGGCCGGCTCTGGAAACACCATATATTTT. The full variable domain, with the rest looked up from reference TRBV28 and TRBJ1-3, is DVKVTQSSRYLVKRTGEKVFLECVQDMDHENMFWYRQDPGLGLRLIYFSYDVKMKEKGDIPEGYSVSREKKERFSLILESASTNQTSMYLCASSTWAGSGNTIYFGEGSWLTVV.

This chain uses TRBV18 with TRBJ2-7; TRBD2 agrees at 12 bases. In germline, CDR1 is KGHSH, CDR2 LQKENI. V shed 4 bases and J 6 bases; nucleotides not matched to a gene: 4. The CDR3 covers 14 residues. The CDR3 bases are TGTGCCAGCTCACTGCTAGCGGGAGGGGGCGAGCAGTACTTC. Protein sequence: CASSLLAGGGEQYF.

The chain uses TRBV5-1 and TRBJ1-2; no reliable D call. Deletions cut 0 bases from V and 7 bases from J, with 7 bases between. Germline V gives CDR1 SGHRS, CDR2 YFSETQ. CDR3 length: 12 residues. CDR3 sequence: CASSLGSSGYTF. CDR3 DNA: TGCGCCAGCAGCTTGGGTTCTTCTGGCTACACCTTC.